One and the same sample provided the 26 T cell receptor beta chains below, sequenced in a study of T cell clonotyping in hematopoietic cell transplantation (dated by TCRdb to about 2021). The time point label here, explained by the study, means: recipient sample about 28 days before transplant, after cytoreduction. The library was produced with the immunoSEQ multiplex PCR assay. Held by TCRdb, this immuneACCESS table contains in-frame sequences only and omits some clones. Under half of the omission traces to an unresolved V gene where checked; the cause of the rest is unknown. Present in this sample are approximately 46,000 clones, under 90% of which were seen just once. The ten largest clonotypes hold 4.5% to 6.5% of the sample. The sample was peripheral blood mononuclear cells, taken before stem cell transplant. The receptors shown here come from a man aged 55-75 years with biphenotypic leukemia. Some clones in this sample may be carry-over from other donors' samples.

J is TRBJ2-3 and V is TRBV4-1, with a weak D call TRBD1 (5 bases). Trimming left V 7 bases short and J 6 bases short, with 17 bases between. CDR1 and CDR2 (germline): MGHRA, YSYEKL. The CDR3 loop spans 14 amino acids. The CDR3 loop is CASMGLGLGDTQYF. As DNA, the CDR3 is TGCGCCAGCATGGGGCTTGGTCTGGGGGATACGCAGTATTTT.

This clone was picked up one time. The rearrangement links TRBV4-1 to TRBJ1-4, with TRBD1 as a possible D gene (6 bases). The CDR3 is 16 residues long. V lost 2 bases and J 7 bases, leaving 17 bases between the germline ends. Germline V gene data show CDR1 as MGHRA and CDR2 as YSYEKL. The CDR3 is CASSQQEGGYGEKLFF. CDR3 bases: TGCGCCAGCAGCCAACAAGAGGGGGGGTATGGTGAAAAACTGTTTTTT.

V usage is TRBV28 and J usage is TRBJ2-7, with 7 positions matching TRBD1. This CDR3 contains 14 residues. Germline values: CDR1 MDHEN, CDR2 SYDVKM. With V trimmed by 6 bases and J by 4 bases, 9 bases remained unmatched. The CDR3 DNA follows: TGTGCCAGCAGGGGGGACAGCTTCCTTTACGAGCAGTACTTC. Translating it yields CASRGDSFLYEQYF.

The rearrangement joins TRBV28 to TRBJ2-1; a weak D match, TRBD1 (6 bases). There are 12 residues in the CDR3. Germline V gene lookup returns CDR1 MDHEN and CDR2 SYDVKM. Deletions cut 6 bases from V and 9 bases from J, with 12 bases between. CDR3: CASRSTGIEQFF. In nucleotides, the CDR3 is TGTGCCAGCAGGTCAACAGGGATTGAGCAGTTCTTC.

Only a few counts were recorded for this clone. The chain uses TRBV7-6 and TRBJ2-3, with D unclear. Trimming took off 6 bases at V and 6 bases at J, with 10 bases between the two ends. The CDR3 spans 12 residues. Germline V gene data show CDR1 as SGHVS and CDR2 as FNYEAQ. The CDR3 here is CASSTQADTQYF. CDR3 nucleotide sequence: TGTGCCAGCAGTACCCAGGCGGATACGCAGTATTTT.

This chain uses TRBV5-4 with TRBJ2-7, with D perhaps being TRBD1 or TRBD2 (6 bases each). With 4 bases removed from V and 7 bases from J, the gap between germline ends came to 21 bases. CDR3 length: 15 amino acids. Germline-derived CDR1 and CDR2 are SGHNT and YYREEE (reference sequence). CDR3 sequence reads: CASSPGGGPPDEQYF. Here the CDR3 DNA reads TGTGCCAGCAGCCCCGGAGGGGGACCTCCGGATGAGCAGTACTTC.

The rearrangement uses TRBV5-1 and TRBJ1-1, with D uncertain. V gave up 0 bases and J gave up 5 bases, with 8 bases separating them. Germline V lookup: CDR1 SGHRS, CDR2 YFSETQ. The CDR3 extends over 13 amino acids. The CDR3 region is CASSLAASTEAFF. Here the CDR3 DNA reads TGCGCCAGCAGCTTGGCGGCGTCAACTGAAGCTTTCTTT.

The chain joins TRBV2 to TRBJ2-7; D unclear. Germline values: CDR1 SNHLY, CDR2 FYNNEI. The CDR3 spans 16 residues. V dropped 4 bases and J dropped 0 bases, with 16 bases sitting between them. In DNA form, the CDR3 reads TGTGCCAGCAGTGCGTTCTCGAACAGCGTCTCCTACGAGCAGTACTTC. Amino acids: CASSAFSNSVSYEQYF.

The genes are TRBV19 and TRBJ1-2; D gene unclear. The CDR3 runs to 13 residues. The germline gives CDR1 LNHDA, CDR2 SQIVND (reference sequence). The germline V and J ends were trimmed by 2 bases and 2 bases, with 6 bases remaining between them. CDR3 region: CASSIPENYGYTF. The CDR3, as DNA: TGTGCCAGTAGTATACCGGAAAACTATGGCTACACCTTC.

The chain recombines TRBV4-1 with TRBJ1-1; D perhaps matches TRBD1 (5 bases). The CDR3 extends over 15 amino acids. Germline CDR1 reads MGHRA; CDR2 reads YSYEKL. V was trimmed by 3 bases and J by 5 bases, leaving 16 bases between them. The CDR3 loop reads CASSHAEQVGTEAFF. The DNA of the CDR3 is TGCGCCAGCAGCCACGCAGAACAGGTAGGAACTGAAGCTTTCTTT.

The rearrangement links TRBV7-9 to TRBJ2-7; D is unresolved. Germline assignment: CDR1 SEHNR and CDR2 FQNEAQ (reference sequence). V lost 5 bases, J lost 3 bases, and 8 bases lay in between. The CDR3 spans 12 residues. The DNA for the CDR3 is TGTGCCAGCAGCCCCTCGGTCTACGAGCAGTACTTC. It specifies CASSPSVYEQYF.

V is TRBV30 and J is TRBJ2-7; D unclear. V was clipped by 0 bases and J by 4 bases, with 13 bases between them. The germline V gene has CDR1 GTSNPN and CDR2 SVGIG (reference sequence). CDR3 size: 14 residues. As DNA, the CDR3 is TGTGCCTGGAGTGTAAACCCGCCTAAATACGAGCAGTACTTC. This translates into CAWSVNPPKYEQYF.

This clone has a handful of counts. The chain links TRBV18 to TRBJ1-1, with TRBD1 matching over 7 bases. Germline assignment: CDR1 KGHSH and CDR2 LQKENI. V trimming: 3 bases; J trimming: 1 base; junction bases outside the gene matches: 2. The CDR3 runs to 14 residues. CDR3 protein: CASSPTGENTEAFF. The CDR3 DNA is TGTGCCAGCTCACCCACAGGGGAGAACACTGAAGCTTTCTTT.

The V gene is TRBV27, the J gene TRBJ2-1, with 7 bases that match TRBD1. J was trimmed by 0 bases and V by 2 bases; bases with no gene match: 10. This CDR3 is 18 amino acids long. From germline, CDR1 is MNHEY and CDR2 SMNVEV (reference sequence). CDR3 DNA sequence: TGTGCCAGCAGTTTAACCTTCACAGGGGAAGGCTCCTACAATGAGCAGTTCTTC. Translated: CASSLTFTGEGSYNEQFF.

The rearrangement links TRBV27 to TRBJ2-7; TRBD1 matches at 7 bases. Germline V gene sequence: CDR1 MNHEY, CDR2 SMNVEV (reference sequence). The CDR3 extends over 15 amino acids. The trim removed 3 bases at V and 0 bases at J, leaving 5 bases unmatched. The DNA of the CDR3 is TGTGCCAGCAGTTTCTACCGGGACAGCTCCTACGAGCAGTACTTC. Amino acids: CASSFYRDSSYEQYF.

The genes are TRBV25-1 and TRBJ2-1; tentative D call: TRBD2 (7 bases). The CDR3 consists of 15 residues. Germline values: CDR1 MGHDK, CDR2 SYGVNS. Trimming left V 4 bases short and J 3 bases short, with 13 bases between. As DNA, the CDR3 is TGTGCCAGCAGTGTCGGACTAGGGGGCTACAATGAGCAGTTCTTC. Translation: CASSVGLGGYNEQFF.

This clone has just one count. The gene calls are TRBV2 and TRBJ2-5; possibly TRBD1 for D (5 bases). The V end lost 4 bases, the J end lost 4 bases, and 7 bases lay between the germline ends. This CDR3 is 12 amino acids long. Germline CDR1 and CDR2: SNHLY and FYNNEI. The CDR3 DNA is TGTGCCAGCAGTGTGCAGGGAGAGACCCAGTACTTC. Its protein product is CASSVQGETQYF.

The V and J genes are TRBV28 and TRBJ2-5, with TRBD1 as a possible D gene (6 bases). From germline, CDR1 is MDHEN and CDR2 SYDVKM. With 7 bases removed from V and 5 bases from J, the gap between germline ends came to 14 bases. The CDR3 totals 13 residues. The chain's CDR3 is CASNPRGGETQYF. The CDR3 DNA reads as TGTGCCAGCAATCCCAGGGGCGGGGAGACCCAGTACTTC.

The chain carries TRBV4-1 and TRBJ2-3, with D perhaps TRBD1 or TRBD2 (5 bases each). The germline V gene has CDR1 MGHRA and CDR2 YSYEKL. This CDR3 is built from 16 residues. Trimming cost V 1 base and J 0 bases, with 11 bases left between them. The CDR3 DNA reads as TGCGCCAGCAGCCAAGCTCCCGGGGCAAGCACAGATACGCAGTATTTT. Amino acids: CASSQAPGASTDTQYF.

The rearrangement joins TRBV28 to TRBJ1-5; possibly TRBD1 for D (6 bases). Trimming removed 2 bases at V and 4 bases at J, with 9 bases between. Per the germline V gene, CDR1 is MDHEN and CDR2 is SYDVKM. The CDR3 totals 14 residues. The CDR3 is CASSLGRGNQPQHF. The CDR3 DNA sequence: TGTGCCAGCAGTTTAGGCAGGGGAAATCAGCCCCAGCATTTT.

This clone was observed once. The chain recombines TRBV28 with TRBJ1-5, with D unclear. Germline V CDR1 and CDR2: MDHEN, SYDVKM. This CDR3 has 13 residues. The ends were cut back, 8 bases at V and 3 bases at J, with 11 bases in the middle. Here the CDR3 reads CASRTSHNQPQHF. The DNA of the CDR3 is TGTGCCAGCCGGACTTCCCACAATCAGCCCCAGCATTTT.

The chain couples TRBV5-4 to TRBJ2-7; 10 nucleotides match TRBD2. CDR1 is SGHNT and CDR2 is YYREEE in the germline V gene (reference sequence). V shed 5 bases, J shed 5 bases, and the junction held 10 bases outside the gene matches. The CDR3 runs 15 residues. DNA of the CDR3: TGTGCCAGCAGTGACGGGGCTAGCGGGAGCCACGAGCAGTACTTC. It specifies CASSDGASGSHEQYF.

CDR3 region: CAISELDEQYF. The CDR3 nucleotides are TGTGCCATCAGTGAGTTGGACGAGCAGTACTTC. The rearrangement joins TRBV10-3 to TRBJ2-7; D is unresolved. Germline CDR1 and CDR2: ENHRY and SYGVKD. CDR3 length: 11 residues. V dropped 1 base and J dropped 5 bases, with 3 bases sitting between them.

In its sample, this clone was seen once. The V gene is TRBV27, the J gene TRBJ2-2; D unclear. The CDR3 runs 14 residues. CDR1 is MNHEY and CDR2 is SMNVEV in the germline V gene (reference sequence). The V end lost 0 bases, the J end lost 4 bases, and 6 bases lay between the germline ends. CDR3 nucleotide sequence: TGTGCCAGCAGTTTATCGATCGGCACCGGGGAGCTGTTTTTT. It is translated as CASSLSIGTGELFF.

This clone has just a few counts. This chain joins TRBV7-2 and TRBJ2-1; TRBD2 agrees at 7 bases. Germline V gene sequence: CDR1 SGHTA, CDR2 FQGNSA. V lost 3 bases to trimming and J lost 0 bases; unmatched junction nucleotides: 2. The CDR3 length is 15 residues. The CDR3 sequence is CASSFQRDSYNEQFF. The CDR3 DNA sequence: TGTGCCAGCAGCTTCCAGCGGGACTCCTACAATGAGCAGTTCTTC.

This clone turned up a few times. V gene TRBV11-1 combines with J gene TRBJ2-7, with D possibly called TRBD1 or TRBD2 (6 bases each). V was clipped by 7 bases and J by 1 base, with 17 bases between them. Germline V gives CDR1 SGHAT, CDR2 FQDESV (reference sequence). The CDR3 runs 15 residues. The CDR3 DNA is TGTGCCAGCACCAAAGATGGGGGGCAATCCTACGAGCAGTACTTC. Its protein is CASTKDGGQSYEQYF.